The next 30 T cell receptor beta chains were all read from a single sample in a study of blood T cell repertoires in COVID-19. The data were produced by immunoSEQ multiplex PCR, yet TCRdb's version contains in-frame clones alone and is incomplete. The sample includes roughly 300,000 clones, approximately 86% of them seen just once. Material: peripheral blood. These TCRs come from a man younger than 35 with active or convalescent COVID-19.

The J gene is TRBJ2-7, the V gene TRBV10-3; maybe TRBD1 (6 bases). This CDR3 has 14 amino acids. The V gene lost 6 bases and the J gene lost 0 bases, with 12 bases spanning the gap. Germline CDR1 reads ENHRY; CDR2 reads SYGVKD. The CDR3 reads CAIRGDTSSYEQYF. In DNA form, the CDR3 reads TGTGCCATCAGGGGGGACACCAGCTCCTACGAGCAGTACTTC.

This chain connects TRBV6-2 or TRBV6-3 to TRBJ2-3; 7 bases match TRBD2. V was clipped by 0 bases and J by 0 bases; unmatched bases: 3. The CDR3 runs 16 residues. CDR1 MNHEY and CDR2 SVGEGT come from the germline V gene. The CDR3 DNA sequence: TGTGCCAGCAGTTACTCGTCGACTAGCAGCACAGATACGCAGTATTTT. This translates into CASSYSSTSSTDTQYF.

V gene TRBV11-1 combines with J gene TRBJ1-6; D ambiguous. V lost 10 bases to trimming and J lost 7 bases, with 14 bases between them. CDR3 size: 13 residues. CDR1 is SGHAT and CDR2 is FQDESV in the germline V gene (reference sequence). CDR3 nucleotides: TGTGCCACCTCAAAGGAGGGAAATTCACCCCTCCACTTT. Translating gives CATSKEGNSPLHF.

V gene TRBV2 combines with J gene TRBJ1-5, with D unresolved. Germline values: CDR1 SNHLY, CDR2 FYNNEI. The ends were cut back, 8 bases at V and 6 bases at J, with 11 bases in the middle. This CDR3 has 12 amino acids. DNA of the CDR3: TGTGCCAGCGCGGGGTTATCTCAGCCCCAGCATTTT. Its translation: CASAGLSQPQHF.

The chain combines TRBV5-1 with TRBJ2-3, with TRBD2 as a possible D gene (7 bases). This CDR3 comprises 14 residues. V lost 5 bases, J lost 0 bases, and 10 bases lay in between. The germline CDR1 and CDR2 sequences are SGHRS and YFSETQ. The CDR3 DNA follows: TGCGCCAGCAGGCCGGGGGGCAGCACAGATACGCAGTATTTT. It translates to CASRPGGSTDTQYF.

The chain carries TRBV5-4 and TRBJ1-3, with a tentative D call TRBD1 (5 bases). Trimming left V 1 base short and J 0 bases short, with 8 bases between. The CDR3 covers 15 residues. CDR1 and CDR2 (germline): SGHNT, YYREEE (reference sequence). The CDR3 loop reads CASSLTGTSGNTIYF. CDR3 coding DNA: TGTGCCAGCAGCTTGACAGGAACCTCTGGAAACACCATATATTTT. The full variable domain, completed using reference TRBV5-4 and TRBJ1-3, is ETGVTQSPTHLIKTRGQQVTLRCSSQSGHNTVSWYQQALGQGPQFIFQYYREEENGRGNFPPRFSGLQFPNYSSELNVNALELDDSALYLCASSLTGTSGNTIYFGEGSWLTVV.

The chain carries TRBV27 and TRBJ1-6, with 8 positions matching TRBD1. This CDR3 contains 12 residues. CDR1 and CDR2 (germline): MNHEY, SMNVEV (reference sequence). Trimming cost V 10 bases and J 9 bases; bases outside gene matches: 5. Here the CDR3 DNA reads TGTGCCACCAGGGGGCTGGGTTCACCCCTCCACTTT. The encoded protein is CATRGLGSPLHF.

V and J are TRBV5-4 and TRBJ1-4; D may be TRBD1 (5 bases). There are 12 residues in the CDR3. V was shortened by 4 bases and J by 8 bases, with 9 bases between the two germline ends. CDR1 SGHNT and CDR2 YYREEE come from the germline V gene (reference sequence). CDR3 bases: TGTGCCAGCAGCGGGGGGAACGAAAAACTGTTTTTT. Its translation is CASSGGNEKLFF. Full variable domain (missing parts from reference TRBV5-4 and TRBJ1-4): ETGVTQSPTHLIKTRGQQVTLRCSSQSGHNTVSWYQQALGQGPQFIFQYYREEENGRGNFPPRFSGLQFPNYSSELNVNALELDDSALYLCASSGGNEKLFFGSGTQLSVL.

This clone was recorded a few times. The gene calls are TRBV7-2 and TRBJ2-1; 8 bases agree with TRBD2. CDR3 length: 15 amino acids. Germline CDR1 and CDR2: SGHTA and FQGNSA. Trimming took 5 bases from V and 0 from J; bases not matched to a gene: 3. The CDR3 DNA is TGTGCCAGCAGCCAAGCGGGGGTCTCCTACAATGAGCAGTTCTTC. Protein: CASSQAGVSYNEQFF.

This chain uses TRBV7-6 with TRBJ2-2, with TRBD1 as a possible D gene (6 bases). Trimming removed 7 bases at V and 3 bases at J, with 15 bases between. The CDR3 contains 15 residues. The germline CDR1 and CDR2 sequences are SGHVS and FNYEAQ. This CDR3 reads CASTNHPGDTGELFF. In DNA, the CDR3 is TGTGCCAGCACCAACCATCCAGGGGACACCGGGGAGCTGTTTTTT.

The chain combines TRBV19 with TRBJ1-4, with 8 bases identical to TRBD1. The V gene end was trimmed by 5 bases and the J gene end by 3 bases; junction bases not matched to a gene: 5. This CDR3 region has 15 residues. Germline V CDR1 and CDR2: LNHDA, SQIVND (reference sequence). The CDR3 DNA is TGTGCCAGTAGTCCCCTGGACAGGGCTAATGAAAAACTGTTTTTT. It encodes CASSPLDRANEKLFF.

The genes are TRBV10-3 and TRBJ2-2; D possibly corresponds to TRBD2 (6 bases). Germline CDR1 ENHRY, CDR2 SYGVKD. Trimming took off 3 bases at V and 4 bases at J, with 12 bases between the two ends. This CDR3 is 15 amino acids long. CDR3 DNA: TGTGCCATCAGTGATTCGTCTAGCGTCACCGGGGAGCTGTTTTTT. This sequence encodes CAISDSSSVTGELFF.

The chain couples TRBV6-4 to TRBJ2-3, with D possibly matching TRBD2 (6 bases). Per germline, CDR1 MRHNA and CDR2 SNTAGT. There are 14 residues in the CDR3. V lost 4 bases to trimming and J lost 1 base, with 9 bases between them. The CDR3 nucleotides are TGTGCCAGCAGTGCTTCTAGCGGCACAGATACGCAGTATTTT. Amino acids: CASSASSGTDTQYF.

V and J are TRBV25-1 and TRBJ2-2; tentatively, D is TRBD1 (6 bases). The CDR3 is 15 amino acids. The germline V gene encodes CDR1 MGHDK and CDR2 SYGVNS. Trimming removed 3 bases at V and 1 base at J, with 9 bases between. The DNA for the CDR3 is TGTGCCAGCAGTGATCCACAGGGGAACACCGGGGAGCTGTTTTTT. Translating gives CASSDPQGNTGELFF.

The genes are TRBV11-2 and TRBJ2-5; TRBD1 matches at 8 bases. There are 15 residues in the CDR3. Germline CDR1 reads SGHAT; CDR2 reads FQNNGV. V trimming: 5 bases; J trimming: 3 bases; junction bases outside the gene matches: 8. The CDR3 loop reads CASSRSGGREETQYF. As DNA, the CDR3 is TGTGCCAGCAGCCGGTCAGGGGGCCGCGAAGAGACCCAGTACTTC.

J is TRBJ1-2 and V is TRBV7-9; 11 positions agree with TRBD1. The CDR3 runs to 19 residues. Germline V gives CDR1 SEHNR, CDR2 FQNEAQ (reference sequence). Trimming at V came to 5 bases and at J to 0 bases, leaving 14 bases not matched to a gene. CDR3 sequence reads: CASSAQGQGAHKANYGYTF. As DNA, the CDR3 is TGTGCCAGCAGCGCCCAAGGACAGGGGGCTCACAAAGCTAACTATGGCTACACCTTC.

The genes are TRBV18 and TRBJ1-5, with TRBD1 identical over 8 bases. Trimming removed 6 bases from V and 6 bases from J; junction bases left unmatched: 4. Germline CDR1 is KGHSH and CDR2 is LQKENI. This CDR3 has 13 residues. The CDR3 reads CASSPTGVQPQHF. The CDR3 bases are TGTGCCAGCTCGCCGACAGGGGTTCAGCCCCAGCATTTT.

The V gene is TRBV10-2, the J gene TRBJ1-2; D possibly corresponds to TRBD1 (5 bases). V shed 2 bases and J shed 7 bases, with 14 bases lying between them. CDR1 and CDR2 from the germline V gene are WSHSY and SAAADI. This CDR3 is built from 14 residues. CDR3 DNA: TGCGCCAGCAGTGAGGCCGGGGGGAGTACTGGCTACACCTTC. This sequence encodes CASSEAGGSTGYTF.

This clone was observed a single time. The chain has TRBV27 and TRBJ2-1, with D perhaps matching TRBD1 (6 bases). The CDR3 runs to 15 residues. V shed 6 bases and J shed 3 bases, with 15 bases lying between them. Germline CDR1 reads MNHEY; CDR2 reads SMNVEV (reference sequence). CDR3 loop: CASSITGTNYNEQFF. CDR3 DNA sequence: TGTGCCAGCAGCATCACCGGGACAAACTACAATGAGCAGTTCTTC.

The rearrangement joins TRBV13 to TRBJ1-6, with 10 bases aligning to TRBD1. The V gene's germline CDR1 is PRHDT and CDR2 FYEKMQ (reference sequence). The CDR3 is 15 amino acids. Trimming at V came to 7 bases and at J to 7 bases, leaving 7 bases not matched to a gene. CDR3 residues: CASTIGTGDNSPLHF. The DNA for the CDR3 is TGTGCCAGCACCATCGGGACAGGGGACAATTCACCCCTCCACTTT.

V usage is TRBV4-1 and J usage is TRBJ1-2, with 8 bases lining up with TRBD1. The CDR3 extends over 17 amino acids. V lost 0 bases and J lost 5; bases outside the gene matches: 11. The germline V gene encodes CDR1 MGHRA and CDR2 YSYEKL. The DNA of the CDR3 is TGCGCCAGCAGCCAAGAACCAGGACAGGGAAACCTTTATGGCTACACCTTC. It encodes CASSQEPGQGNLYGYTF.

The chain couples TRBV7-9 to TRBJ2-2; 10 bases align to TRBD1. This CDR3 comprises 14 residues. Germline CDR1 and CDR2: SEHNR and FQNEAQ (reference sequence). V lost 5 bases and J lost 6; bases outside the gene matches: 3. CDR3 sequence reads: CASSPGTGAGELFF. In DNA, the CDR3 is TGTGCCAGCAGCCCCGGGACAGGGGCCGGGGAGCTGTTTTTT.

CDR3 loop: CASIEQGTTEAFF. The CDR3 DNA reads as TGTGCCAGCATCGAACAGGGGACCACTGAAGCTTTCTTT. The genes are TRBV12-3 or TRBV12-4 and TRBJ1-1, with 7 bases fitting TRBD1. V gave up 7 bases and J gave up 4 bases; unmatched junction bases: 6. The CDR3 is 13 residues long.

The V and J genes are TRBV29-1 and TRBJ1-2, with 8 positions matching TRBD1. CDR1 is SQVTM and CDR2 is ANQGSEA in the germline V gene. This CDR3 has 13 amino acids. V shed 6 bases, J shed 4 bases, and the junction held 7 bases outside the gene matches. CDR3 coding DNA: TGCAGCGTCCAAGGACAGGGATCCTATGGCTACACCTTC. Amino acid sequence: CSVQGQGSYGYTF.

The CDR3 sequence: CASSLRASGTGELFF. Written as DNA, the CDR3 is TGTGCCAGCAGCCTTCGGGCCTCGGGGACCGGGGAGCTGTTTTTT. The chain has TRBV5-4 and TRBJ2-2; TRBD2 might be the D (5 bases). V was clipped by 4 bases and J by 5 bases, with 15 bases between them. The CDR3 covers 15 residues. The germline gives CDR1 SGHNT, CDR2 YYREEE (reference sequence).

The CDR3 DNA is TGTGCCAGCAGCCGGGTTACTAGCGGGGGGTCGGGGTTGTTGACTCAAGAGACCCAGTACTTC. Translating gives CASSRVTSGGSGLLTQETQYF. V is TRBV9 and J is TRBJ2-5, with TRBD2 matching over 12 bases. CDR1 and CDR2 from the germline V gene are SGDLS and YYNGEE. This CDR3 spans 21 amino acids. J gave up 2 bases and V 4 bases, and 21 bases lay outside the gene matches.

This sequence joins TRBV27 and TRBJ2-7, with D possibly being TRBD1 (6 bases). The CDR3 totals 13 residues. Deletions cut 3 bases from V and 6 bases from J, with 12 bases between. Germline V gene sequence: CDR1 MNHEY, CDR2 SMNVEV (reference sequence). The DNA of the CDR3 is TGTGCCAGCAGTTTCACAGGGATGATCGAGCAGTACTTC. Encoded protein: CASSFTGMIEQYF.

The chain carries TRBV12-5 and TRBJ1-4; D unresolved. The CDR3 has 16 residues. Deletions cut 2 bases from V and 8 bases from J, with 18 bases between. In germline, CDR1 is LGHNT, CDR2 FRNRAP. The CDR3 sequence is CASGLIVGGRGEKLFF. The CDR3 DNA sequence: TGTGCTAGTGGTTTGATCGTTGGAGGTCGCGGAGAAAAACTGTTTTTT.

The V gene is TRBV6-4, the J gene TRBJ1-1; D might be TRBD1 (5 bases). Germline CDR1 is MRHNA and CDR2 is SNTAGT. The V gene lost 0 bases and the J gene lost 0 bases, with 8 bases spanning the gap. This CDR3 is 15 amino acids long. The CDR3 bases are TGTGCCAGCAGTGACTCGACAGACTTGAACACTGAAGCTTTCTTT. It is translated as CASSDSTDLNTEAFF.

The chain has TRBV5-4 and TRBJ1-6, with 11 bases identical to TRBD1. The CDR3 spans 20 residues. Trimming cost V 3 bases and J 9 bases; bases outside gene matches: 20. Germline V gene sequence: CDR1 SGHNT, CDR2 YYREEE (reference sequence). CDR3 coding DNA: TGTGCCAGCAGCTCCCTTGGAGGGACAGGGGGGCAGAGAGAGGGTTCACCCCTCCACTTT. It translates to CASSSLGGTGGQREGSPLHF.